This TCR beta chain comes out of a study of shared clonotypes between healthy human individuals. Data came from immunoSEQ multiplex PCR; TCRdb stores just in-frame clones and leaves some out. The table records approximately 2,300,000 clones, about nine tenths of them present only once. Input material: naive CD4+ T cells from PBMCs. Subset defined: CD45RA+ positively selected. The source is a man aged 18 to 35 in good health. Some clones in this sample may be carry-over from other donors' samples.

The chain's CDR3 is CASSLVLAGAYNEQFF. CDR3 sequence (DNA): TGCGCCAGCAGCTTGGTATTAGCGGGAGCTTACAATGAGCAGTTCTTC. This chain connects TRBV5-1 to TRBJ2-1; 9 nucleotides agree with TRBD2. This CDR3 comprises 16 residues. J lost 4 bases, V lost 0 bases, and 5 bases had no gene match. Germline-derived CDR1 and CDR2 are SGHRS and YFSETQ. Supplemented by reference TRBV5-1 and TRBJ2-1, the full variable domain reads KAGVTQTPRYLIKTRGQQVTLSCSPISGHRSVSWYQQTPGQGLQFLFEYFSETQRNKGNFPGRFSGRQFSNSRSEMNVSTLELGDSALYLCASSLVLAGAYNEQFFGPGTRLTVL.